A single sample gave rise to the 30 T cell receptor beta chains below, sequenced in a study of T cell responses to AZD1222 COVID-19 vaccine. Some clones are missing from TCRdb's copy, which holds only in-frame ones; the method was immunoSEQ multiplex PCR. Among around 70,000 clones listed, less than 85% were seen once. Sequencing was performed on peripheral blood, taken on day 0 of MenACWY control vaccination. Receptors were obtained from an adult in good health.

CDR3 protein: CASTPSWESAEAFF. The CDR3 nucleotides are TGTGCCAGCACCCCCTCTTGGGAATCCGCTGAAGCTTTCTTT. The chain uses TRBV28 and TRBJ1-1; no reliable D call. CDR1 and CDR2 (germline): MDHEN, SYDVKM. V lost 7 bases and J lost 6, with 18 bases in between. This CDR3 has 14 residues. Using reference TRBV28 and TRBJ1-1 for the parts outside the CDR3, the full variable domain is DVKVTQSSRYLVKRTGEKVFLECVQDMDHENMFWYRQDPGLGLRLIYFSYDVKMKEKGDIPEGYSVSREKKERFSLILESASTNQTSMYLCASTPSWESAEAFFGQGTRLTVV.

The chain employs TRBV19 and TRBJ1-6; D is perhaps TRBD1 (6 bases). The V gene's germline CDR1 is LNHDA and CDR2 SQIVND (reference sequence). V shed 7 bases and J shed 6 bases, with 13 bases lying between them. This CDR3 has 14 amino acids. The CDR3, as DNA: TGTGCCAGTACCCGCACAGGGACTAATTCACCCCTCCACTTT. It codes for CASTRTGTNSPLHF.

The table lists this clone with a count of one. This sequence joins TRBV15 and TRBJ2-5; D remains unclear. Germline assignment: CDR1 LNHNV and CDR2 YYDKDF (reference sequence). The CDR3 is 14 amino acids. V lost 1 base and J lost 7, with 13 bases in between. CDR3 amino acids: CATSRARTSPTQYF. The CDR3 nucleotides read TGTGCCACCAGCAGAGCCCGAACCTCTCCGACCCAGTACTTC.

The J gene is TRBJ1-1, the V gene TRBV2, with D hard to call. This CDR3 spans 13 amino acids. V was cut by 5 bases and J by 0 bases, with 7 bases left in between. Germline loops: CDR1 SNHLY, CDR2 FYNNEI. CDR3 sequence: CASSREMNTEAFF. CDR3 nucleotides: TGTGCCAGCAGTCGAGAAATGAACACTGAAGCTTTCTTT.

This clone appeared once. The chain joins TRBV3-1 (or the pseudogene TRBV3-2) to TRBJ1-1; D is unresolved. CDR3 length: 14 amino acids. V shed 3 bases and J shed 6 bases, with 14 bases lying between them. Germline CDR1 reads LGHDT; CDR2 reads YNNKEL (reference sequence). CDR3 sequence: CASSHEGYSSEAFF. The CDR3 DNA is TGTGCCAGCAGCCATGAGGGTTACTCCTCTGAAGCTTTCTTT.

The chain uses TRBV19 and TRBJ2-1, with 9 positions matching TRBD2. The CDR3 consists of 14 residues. Germline V lookup: CDR1 LNHDA, CDR2 SQIVND (reference sequence). Germline trimming cut 5 bases from V and 16 bases from J; bases unmatched to any gene: 15. The CDR3 nucleotides are TGTGCCAGTAGTGCCGGGCGGGTAGCGGGAGTTCGCTTCTTC. This translates into CASSAGRVAGVRFF.

J is TRBJ1-1 and V is TRBV27, with D possibly TRBD1 on 6 matching bases. The CDR3 extends over 12 amino acids. Per the germline V gene, CDR1 is MNHEY and CDR2 is SMNVEV (reference sequence). Trimming left V 3 bases short and J 8 bases short, with 10 bases between. CDR3 bases: TGTGCCAGCAGTTTGACAGGCAGGGAAGCTTTCTTT. It yields the protein CASSLTGREAFF.

This clone turned up a few times. The chain carries TRBV19 and TRBJ2-7, with 13 bases identical to TRBD2. Germline CDR1 is LNHDA and CDR2 is SQIVND (reference sequence). The CDR3 length is 15 residues. V lost 5 bases, J lost 7 bases, and 8 bases stayed unmatched. CDR3 amino acids: CASSPGTSGTTEQYF. CDR3 sequence (DNA): TGTGCCAGTAGTCCAGGGACTAGCGGGACTACGGAGCAGTACTTC.

About this clone: Other DNA sequences in the sample encode the same CDR3. The J gene is TRBJ1-6, the V gene TRBV27; no definite D call. Germline-derived CDR1 and CDR2 are MNHEY and SMNVEV (reference sequence). The CDR3 totals 13 residues. V gave up 7 bases and J gave up 0 bases, with 4 bases separating them. Here the CDR3 reads CASKSSYNSPLHF. CDR3 nucleotide sequence: TGTGCCAGCAAAAGCTCCTATAATTCACCCCTCCACTTT.

DNA of the CDR3: TGTGCCAGCTCACCCAGGGGGCCGGAGACCCAGTACTTC. It codes for CASSPRGPETQYF. The V call is TRBV18, the J call TRBJ2-5; 8 positions match TRBD1. The V segment lost 3 bases and the J segment 5 bases; nucleotides outside the gene matches: 2. This CDR3 is built from 13 residues. Germline-derived CDR1 and CDR2 are KGHSH and LQKENI.

This clone was seen just once. The chain recombines TRBV27 with TRBJ2-1, with D possibly TRBD2 on 7 matching bases. Trimming cost V 6 bases and J 10 bases, with 22 bases left between them. The CDR3 is made up of 15 amino acids. CDR1 is MNHEY and CDR2 is SMNVEV in the germline V gene (reference sequence). The CDR3 here is CASSPLGGGREEQFF. The CDR3 DNA is TGTGCCAGCAGCCCTTTAGGGGGGGGGCGAGAGGAGCAGTTCTTC.

The V call is TRBV28, the J call TRBJ2-2; 10 bases line up with TRBD1. Germline CDR1 and CDR2: MDHEN and SYDVKM. V gave up 4 bases and J gave up 5 bases; unmatched junction bases: 4. The CDR3 covers 15 residues. CDR3 amino acids: CASSSGTGETGELFF. The CDR3, as DNA: TGTGCCAGCAGTTCCGGGACAGGGGAGACCGGGGAGCTGTTTTTT. The full variable domain, with the rest looked up from reference TRBV28 and TRBJ2-2, is DVKVTQSSRYLVKRTGEKVFLECVQDMDHENMFWYRQDPGLGLRLIYFSYDVKMKEKGDIPEGYSVSREKKERFSLILESASTNQTSMYLCASSSGTGETGELFFGEGSRLTVL.

This clone came up a few times. J is TRBJ2-2 and V is TRBV10-3; the D is unclear. V was shortened by 7 bases and J by 5 bases, with 14 bases between the two germline ends. Germline-derived CDR1 and CDR2 are ENHRY and SYGVKD. The CDR3 runs to 14 residues. CDR3 amino acids: CAIKFAATTGELFF. As DNA, the CDR3 is TGTGCCATCAAATTCGCGGCGACTACCGGGGAGCTGTTTTTT.

This chain links TRBV6-5 with TRBJ1-5; 9 bases align to TRBD1. CDR1 is MNHEY and CDR2 is SVGAGI in the germline V gene. After removal of 10 bases from V and 5 bases from J, the junction contained 9 bases not matched to a gene. The CDR3 loop spans 14 amino acids. The CDR3: CATTGGQSYQPQHF. The DNA for the CDR3 is TGTGCCACAACAGGGGGCCAATCCTATCAGCCCCAGCATTTT.

V and J are TRBV19 and TRBJ1-2; no definite D call. CDR1 LNHDA and CDR2 SQIVND come from the germline V gene (reference sequence). CDR3 length: 13 residues. The V gene lost 5 bases and the J gene lost 4 bases, with 11 bases spanning the gap. The CDR3 coding sequence is TGTGCCAGTAGTCCGGACGGTGTCTATGGCTACACCTTC. Its translation: CASSPDGVYGYTF.

V is TRBV28 and J is TRBJ1-5; D not resolved. CDR1 MDHEN and CDR2 SYDVKM come from the germline V gene. V was shortened by 4 bases and J by 1 base, with 8 bases between the two germline ends. The CDR3 consists of 14 residues. CDR3: CASSSGHSNQPQHF. As DNA, the CDR3 is TGTGCCAGCAGTTCAGGTCACAGCAATCAGCCCCAGCATTTT.

This clone was observed a few times. CDR3: CASSLGTVSLANEKLFF. DNA of the CDR3: TGCGCCAGCAGCCTTGGGACAGTCAGTTTGGCTAATGAAAAACTGTTTTTT. This chain joins TRBV5-1 and TRBJ1-4; the match to TRBD1 covers 7 bases. V was clipped by 4 bases and J by 3 bases; unmatched bases: 12. Germline CDR1 reads SGHRS; CDR2 reads YFSETQ. The CDR3 contains 17 residues.

About this clone itself: In the same sample, other DNA sequences code for this CDR3. This chain connects TRBV2 to TRBJ1-1; 7 bases agree with TRBD1. The ends lost 4 bases at V and 0 bases at J; junction bases unmatched: 2. CDR1 and CDR2 from the germline V gene are SNHLY and FYNNEI. The CDR3 sequence is 14 residues long. Written as DNA, the CDR3 is TGTGCCAGCAGTGTAGACAGGGTGAACACTGAAGCTTTCTTT. It is translated as CASSVDRVNTEAFF.

The chain uses TRBV6-5 and TRBJ1-5, with D hard to call. From germline, CDR1 is MNHEY and CDR2 SVGAGI. Between the trimmed V and J ends, which lost 5 bases and 5 bases, there was a span of 4 bases. The CDR3 consists of 11 residues. The CDR3 sequence is CASSQYQPQHF. DNA of the CDR3: TGTGCCAGCAGTCAATATCAGCCCCAGCATTTT.

The chain has TRBV27 and TRBJ2-7, with D possibly matching TRBD1 (5 bases). The germline V gene has CDR1 MNHEY and CDR2 SMNVEV (reference sequence). The CDR3 consists of 13 residues. With 5 bases removed from V and 5 bases from J, the gap between germline ends came to 13 bases. The chain's CDR3 is CASSLSGNDEQYF. CDR3 coding DNA: TGTGCCAGCAGTCTTTCAGGGAATGACGAGCAGTACTTC.

This rearrangement joins TRBV28 to TRBJ1-5, with D unresolved. CDR1 is MDHEN and CDR2 is SYDVKM in the germline V gene. The CDR3 runs 13 residues. Trimming removed 5 bases at V and 0 bases at J, with 5 bases between. CDR3 in amino acids: CASSLSSNQPQHF. The CDR3 DNA reads as TGTGCCAGCAGTCTAAGTAGCAATCAGCCCCAGCATTTT.

For the CDR3, the DNA is TGTGCCAGCAGTCCAGGGGGCGCAGATGAAAAACTGTTTTTT. Its translation: CASSPGGADEKLFF. This chain joins TRBV28 and TRBJ1-4, with TRBD1 matching 8 bases. Germline lookup yields CDR1 MDHEN and CDR2 SYDVKM. CDR3 length: 14 residues. J gave up 6 bases and V 5 bases, and 5 bases lay outside the gene matches. Drawing the rest from reference TRBV28 and TRBJ1-4, the complete variable domain is DVKVTQSSRYLVKRTGEKVFLECVQDMDHENMFWYRQDPGLGLRLIYFSYDVKMKEKGDIPEGYSVSREKKERFSLILESASTNQTSMYLCASSPGGADEKLFFGSGTQLSVL.

The rearrangement joins TRBV2 to TRBJ2-5; 8 bases fit TRBD2. J was trimmed by 7 bases and V by 4 bases; bases with no gene match: 11. From germline, CDR1 is SNHLY and CDR2 FYNNEI. This CDR3 has 15 amino acids. As DNA, the CDR3 is TGTGCCAGCAGTGCGGGGGGGTCCATAACAGGGACCCAGTACTTC. This translates into CASSAGGSITGTQYF.

The chain couples TRBV2 to TRBJ2-6; a weak D match, TRBD1 (6 bases). Germline CDR1 and CDR2: SNHLY and FYNNEI. The V end was cut by 6 bases, the J end by 4 bases, with 16 bases between. This CDR3 is built from 16 residues. CDR3 sequence (DNA): TGTGCCAGCAGCACGGCAACAGGGTCCGGGGCCAACGTCCTGACTTTC. This encodes CASSTATGSGANVLTF.

V and J are TRBV28 and TRBJ2-1, with D possibly matching TRBD2 (5 bases). This CDR3 has 14 amino acids. Germline assignment: CDR1 MDHEN and CDR2 SYDVKM. V dropped 3 bases and J dropped 8 bases, with 14 bases sitting between them. The CDR3 loop reads CASSFWENGHEQFF. Here the CDR3 DNA reads TGTGCCAGCAGTTTTTGGGAGAACGGTCATGAGCAGTTCTTC.

V is TRBV2 and J is TRBJ2-7, with 10 bases that match TRBD1. This CDR3 has 13 residues. The J segment lost 5 bases and the V segment lost 9 bases, leaving 7 bases of the junction unmatched. From germline, CDR1 is SNHLY and CDR2 FYNNEI. For the CDR3, the DNA is TGTGCCAGTCGGGACAGGGGAATTGACGAGCAGTACTTC. Encoded protein: CASRDRGIDEQYF.

The gene calls are TRBV28 and TRBJ1-2, with D hard to call. The germline V and J ends were trimmed by 3 bases and 1 base, with 12 bases remaining between them. The CDR3 spans 15 residues. Germline values: CDR1 MDHEN, CDR2 SYDVKM. CDR3 DNA: TGTGCCAGCAGTTTTGGGGAGTTTATTAACTATGGCTACACCTTC. It translates to CASSFGEFINYGYTF.

The chain combines TRBV5-1 with TRBJ1-1; D remains unclear. The CDR3 covers 14 residues. Germline V lookup: CDR1 SGHRS, CDR2 YFSETQ. V was cut by 0 bases and J by 8 bases, with 14 bases left in between. The CDR3 DNA sequence: TGCGCCAGCAGCTTGGATCCAGCCAGCTCCGAAGCTTTCTTT. This translates into CASSLDPASSEAFF.

The rearrangement links TRBV28 to TRBJ1-1, with TRBD1 as a possible D gene (6 bases). Germline CDR1 is MDHEN and CDR2 is SYDVKM. Trimming removed 4 bases at V and 4 bases at J, with 16 bases between. The CDR3 spans 15 residues. CDR3 in amino acids: CASSSRQEGSTEAFF. The CDR3 DNA reads as TGTGCCAGCAGTTCCAGACAGGAGGGGTCCACTGAAGCTTTCTTT.

The V call is TRBV6-1, the J call TRBJ1-1; 8 nucleotides line up with TRBD1. J lost 8 bases, V lost 3 bases, and 5 bases had no gene match. Germline V gives CDR1 MNHNS, CDR2 SASEGT. The CDR3 has 13 residues. The CDR3 loop is CASSDRTGIEAFF. The CDR3 DNA reads TGTGCCAGCAGTGACAGGACAGGGATAGAAGCTTTCTTT.